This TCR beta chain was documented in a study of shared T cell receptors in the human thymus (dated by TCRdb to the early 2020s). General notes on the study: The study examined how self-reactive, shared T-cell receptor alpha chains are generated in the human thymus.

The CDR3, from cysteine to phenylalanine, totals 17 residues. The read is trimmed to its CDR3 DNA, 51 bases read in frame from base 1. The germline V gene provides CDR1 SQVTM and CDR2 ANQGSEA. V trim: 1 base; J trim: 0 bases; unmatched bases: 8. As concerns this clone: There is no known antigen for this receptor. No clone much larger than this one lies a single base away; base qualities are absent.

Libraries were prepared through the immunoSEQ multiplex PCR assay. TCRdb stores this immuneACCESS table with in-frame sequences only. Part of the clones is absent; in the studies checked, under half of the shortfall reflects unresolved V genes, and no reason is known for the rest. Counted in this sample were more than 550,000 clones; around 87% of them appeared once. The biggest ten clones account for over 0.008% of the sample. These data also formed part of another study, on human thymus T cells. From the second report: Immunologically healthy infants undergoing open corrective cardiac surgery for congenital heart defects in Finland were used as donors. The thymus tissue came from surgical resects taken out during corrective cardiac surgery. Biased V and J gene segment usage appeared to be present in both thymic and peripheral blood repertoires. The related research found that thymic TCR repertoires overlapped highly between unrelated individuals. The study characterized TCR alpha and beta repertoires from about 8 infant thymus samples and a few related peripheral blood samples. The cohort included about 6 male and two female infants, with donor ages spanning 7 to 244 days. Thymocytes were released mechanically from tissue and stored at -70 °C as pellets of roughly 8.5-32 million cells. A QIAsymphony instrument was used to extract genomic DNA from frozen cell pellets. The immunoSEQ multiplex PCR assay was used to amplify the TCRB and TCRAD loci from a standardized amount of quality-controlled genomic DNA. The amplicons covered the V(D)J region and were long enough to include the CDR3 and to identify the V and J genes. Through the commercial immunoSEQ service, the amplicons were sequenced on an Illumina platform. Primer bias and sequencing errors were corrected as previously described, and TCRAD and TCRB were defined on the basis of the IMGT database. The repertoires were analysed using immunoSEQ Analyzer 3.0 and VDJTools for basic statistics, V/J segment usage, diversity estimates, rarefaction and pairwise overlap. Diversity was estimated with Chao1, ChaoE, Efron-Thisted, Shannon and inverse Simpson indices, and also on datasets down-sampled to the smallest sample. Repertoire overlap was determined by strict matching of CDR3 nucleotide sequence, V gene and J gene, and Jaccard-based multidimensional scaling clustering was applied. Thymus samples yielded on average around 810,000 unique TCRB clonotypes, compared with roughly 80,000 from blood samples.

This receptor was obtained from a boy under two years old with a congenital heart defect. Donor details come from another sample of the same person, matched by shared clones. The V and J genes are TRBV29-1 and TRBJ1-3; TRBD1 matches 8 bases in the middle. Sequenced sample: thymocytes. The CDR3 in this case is CSVEVDPGQDSGNTIYF. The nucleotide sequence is TGCAGCGTTGAAGTGGACCCGGGACAGGACTCTGGAAACACCATATATTTT.